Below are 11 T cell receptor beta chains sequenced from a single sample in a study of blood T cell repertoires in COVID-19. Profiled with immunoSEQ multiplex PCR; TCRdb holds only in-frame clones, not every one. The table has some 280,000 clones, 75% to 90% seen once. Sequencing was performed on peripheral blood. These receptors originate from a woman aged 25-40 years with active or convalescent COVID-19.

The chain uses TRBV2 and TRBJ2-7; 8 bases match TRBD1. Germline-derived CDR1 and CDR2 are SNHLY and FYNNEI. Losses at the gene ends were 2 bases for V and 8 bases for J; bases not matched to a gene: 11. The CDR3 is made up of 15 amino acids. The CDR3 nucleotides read TGTGCCAGCAGTGAATCGACAGGGGTAGATTCTCAGCAGTACTTC. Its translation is CASSESTGVDSQQYF.

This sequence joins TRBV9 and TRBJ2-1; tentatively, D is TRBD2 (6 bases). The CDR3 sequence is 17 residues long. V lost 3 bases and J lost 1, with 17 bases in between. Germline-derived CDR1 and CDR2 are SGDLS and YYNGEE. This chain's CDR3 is CASSARHLARSYNEQFF. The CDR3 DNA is TGTGCCAGCAGCGCTCGTCACCTAGCGAGATCCTACAATGAGCAGTTCTTC.

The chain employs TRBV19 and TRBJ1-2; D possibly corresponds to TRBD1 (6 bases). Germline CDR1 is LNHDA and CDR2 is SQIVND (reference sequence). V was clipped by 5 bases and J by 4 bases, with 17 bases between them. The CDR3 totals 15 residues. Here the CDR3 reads CASSRQGSSGYGYTF. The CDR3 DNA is TGTGCCAGTAGTCGGCAGGGGTCGTCGGGCTATGGCTACACCTTC.

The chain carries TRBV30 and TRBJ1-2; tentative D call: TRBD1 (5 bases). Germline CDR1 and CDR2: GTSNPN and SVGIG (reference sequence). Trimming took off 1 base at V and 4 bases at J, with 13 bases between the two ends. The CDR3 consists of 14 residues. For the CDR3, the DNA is TGTGCCTGGAGTGCAGGGATTAGTAGCTATGGCTACACCTTC. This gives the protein CAWSAGISSYGYTF. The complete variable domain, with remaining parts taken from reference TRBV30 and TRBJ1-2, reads SQTIHQWPATLVQPVGSPLSLECTVEGTSNPNLYWYRQAAGRGLQLLFYSVGIGQISSEVPQNLSASRPQDRQFILSSKKLLLSDSGFYLCAWSAGISSYGYTFGSGTRLTVV.

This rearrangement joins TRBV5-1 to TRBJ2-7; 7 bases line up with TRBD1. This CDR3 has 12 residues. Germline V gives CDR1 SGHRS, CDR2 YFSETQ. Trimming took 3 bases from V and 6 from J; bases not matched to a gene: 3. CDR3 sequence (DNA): TGCGCCAGCAGCTGGAACAGGGGCGAGCAGTACTTC. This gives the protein CASSWNRGEQYF.

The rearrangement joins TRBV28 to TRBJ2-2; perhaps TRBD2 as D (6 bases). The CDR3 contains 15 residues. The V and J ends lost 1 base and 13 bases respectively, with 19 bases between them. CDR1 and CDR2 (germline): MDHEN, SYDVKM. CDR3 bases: TGTGCCAGCAGTTTATCAGGGACTGCCGGAGGAGGGCTGTTTTTT. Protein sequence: CASSLSGTAGGGLFF.

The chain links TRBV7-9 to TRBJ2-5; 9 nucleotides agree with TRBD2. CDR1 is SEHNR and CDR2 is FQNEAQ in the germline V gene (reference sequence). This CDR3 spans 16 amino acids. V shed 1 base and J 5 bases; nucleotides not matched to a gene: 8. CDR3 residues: CASSLVLAGRQETQYF. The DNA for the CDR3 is TGTGCCAGCAGCTTAGTGCTAGCGGGGAGGCAGGAGACCCAGTACTTC.

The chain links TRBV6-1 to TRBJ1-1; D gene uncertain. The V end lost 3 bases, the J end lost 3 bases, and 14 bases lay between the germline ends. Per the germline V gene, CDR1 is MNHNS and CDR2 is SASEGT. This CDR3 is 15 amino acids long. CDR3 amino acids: CASSDKPKADTEAFF. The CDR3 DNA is TGTGCCAGCAGTGATAAACCCAAGGCGGACACTGAAGCTTTCTTT.

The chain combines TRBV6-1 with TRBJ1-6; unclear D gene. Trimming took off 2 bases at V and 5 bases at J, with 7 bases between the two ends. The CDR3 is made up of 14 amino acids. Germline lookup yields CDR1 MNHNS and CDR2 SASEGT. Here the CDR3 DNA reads TGTGCCAGCAGTGAAAACAGCCATAATTCACCCCTCCACTTT. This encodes CASSENSHNSPLHF.

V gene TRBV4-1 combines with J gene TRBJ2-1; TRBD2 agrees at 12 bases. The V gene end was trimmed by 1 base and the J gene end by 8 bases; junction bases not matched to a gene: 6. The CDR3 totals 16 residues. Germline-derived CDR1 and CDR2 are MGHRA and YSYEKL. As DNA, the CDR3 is TGCGCCAGCAGCCAAGTTCTAGCGGGGGGGCCACATGAGCAGTTCTTC. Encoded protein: CASSQVLAGGPHEQFF.

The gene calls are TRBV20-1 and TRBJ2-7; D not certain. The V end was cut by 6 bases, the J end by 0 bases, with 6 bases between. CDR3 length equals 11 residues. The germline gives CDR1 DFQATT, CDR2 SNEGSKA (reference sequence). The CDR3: CSARISYEQYF. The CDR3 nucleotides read TGCAGTGCCAGGATCTCCTACGAGCAGTACTTC.